The entry below gives a single TCR beta chain sequence along with its context. The sample is drawn from a study of T cell responses to AZD1222 COVID-19 vaccine. TCRdb's table, derived via immunoSEQ multiplex PCR, lists solely in-frame clones and lacks some. This sample has approximately 150,000 clones, with roughly 92% found just once. The TCR was taken from an adult who received the AZD1222 COVID-19 vaccine. The sequenced sample was peripheral blood, obtained 28 days after the second AZD1222 dose.

In DNA form, the CDR3 reads TGTGCCAGCGCTGGACAGGGAGGCTATGGCTACACCTTC. Translated, it gives CASAGQGGYGYTF. The chain couples TRBV2 to TRBJ1-2; 8 bases match TRBD1. There are 13 residues in the CDR3. CDR1 and CDR2 from the germline V gene are SNHLY and FYNNEI. Trimming cost V 8 bases and J 4 bases; bases outside gene matches: 6.